This record looks at one TCR beta chain sequence and its context. TCRdb keeps only in-frame clones here, not all; method: immunoSEQ multiplex PCR. The table lists roughly 220,000 clones, 60% to 70% of them singletons. This sample was taken from a study of shared clonotypes between healthy human individuals. V gave up 8 bases and J gave up 5 bases, with 11 bases separating them. Germline-derived CDR1 and CDR2 are SNHLY and FYNNEI. The CDR3 runs to 12 residues. The chain uses TRBV2 and TRBJ2-3, with unresolved D. Sequencing was performed on memory CD4+ T cells sorted from blood. Subset in this sample: CD45RA-negative fraction. The TCR was taken from a man aged 30-40 years in good health. This CDR3 is CASSQTGDTQYF. The CDR3 nucleotides are TGTGCCAGCTCACAGACCGGAGATACGCAGTATTTT.